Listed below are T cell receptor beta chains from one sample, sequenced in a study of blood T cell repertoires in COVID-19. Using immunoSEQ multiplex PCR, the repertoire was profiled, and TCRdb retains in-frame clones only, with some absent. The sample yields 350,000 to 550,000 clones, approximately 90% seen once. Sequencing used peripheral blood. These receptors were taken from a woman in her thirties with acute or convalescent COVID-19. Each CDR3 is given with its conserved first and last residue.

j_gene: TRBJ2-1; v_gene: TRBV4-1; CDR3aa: CASSQGRDSNNEQFF
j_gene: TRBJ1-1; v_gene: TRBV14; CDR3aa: CASSRQALNTEAFF
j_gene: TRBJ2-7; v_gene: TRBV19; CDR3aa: CASSRLDRAEQYF
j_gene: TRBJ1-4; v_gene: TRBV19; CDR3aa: CASLPRGTGGSEKLFF
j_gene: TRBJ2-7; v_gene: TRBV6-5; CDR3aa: CASSRAQGREQYF
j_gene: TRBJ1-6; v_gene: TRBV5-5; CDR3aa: CASSRGGPDSPLHF
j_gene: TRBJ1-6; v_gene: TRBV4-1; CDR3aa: CASSQAGGGRAYNSPLHF
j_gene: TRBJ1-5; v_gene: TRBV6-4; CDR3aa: CASTGQGGFLSNQPQHF
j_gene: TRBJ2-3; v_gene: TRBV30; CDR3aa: CARGLAGGDTQYF
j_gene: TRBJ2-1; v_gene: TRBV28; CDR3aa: CASSTGLAGGDEQFF
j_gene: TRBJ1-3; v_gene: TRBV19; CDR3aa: CASSMSLLFGAGNTIYF